This T cell receptor beta chain was retrieved from a study of blood T cell repertoires in COVID-19. Study-level background: Both acute and convalescent COVID-19 samples were obtained from the United States, Italy and Spain. The cDNA or gDNA used as material had been derived from T cells, B-cell-depleted T cells, or PBMCs.

Authors' data handling: Counts of nucleated cells, estimated from reference gene primer amplification, were obtained. The data were produced by immunoSEQ multiplex PCR, yet TCRdb's version contains in-frame clones alone and is incomplete. That table gives V, J and clone size, and the DNA gave D and trimming. Seen here are 130,000 or so clones, 60% to 80% observed once, and the top ten hold under 2.5%. The CDR3 is 13 amino acids. V gave up 0 bases and J gave up 5 bases, with 7 bases separating them. Germline CDR1 reads MNHEY; CDR2 reads SVGAGI. The genes are TRBV6-5 and TRBJ1-1, with D tentatively TRBD1 (5 bases). The receptor's source is a woman in her 70s with acute or convalescent COVID-19. The sample was peripheral blood. CDR3 sequence (DNA): TGTGCCAGCAGTTACTCGGGGGGTACTGAAGCTTTCTTT. Translation gives CASSYSGGTEAFF.